This T cell receptor (beta chain) stems from a study of low-dose radiotherapy and immunotherapy resistance in tumors. There are many counts of this clonotype. Time point reported: after trial treatment. Noted treatment: LDRT plus nivolumab, ipilimumab, low-dose cyclophosphamide and aspirin (RACIN trial). Priming of first-strand cDNA relied on TRAV- and TRBV-specific primers (covering alpha and beta chains). Both a constant-region primer and a V-primer adapter served to amplify TCRs across roughly 20 PCR cycles. Using its own MiXCR run on the reads, TCRdb lists one record per CDR3 protein. The data contain 40,000 or so distinct CDR3 sequences, less than 30% of them singletons. The sequence derives from a male donor with prostate cancer. The starting material was PBMCs, obtained after low-dose radiotherapy plus immunotherapy.

The chain's CDR3 is CASSPRTGVDTGELFF. CDR3 in DNA: TGTGCCAGCAGCCCCCGGACAGGGGTGGACACCGGGGAGCTGTTTTTT. The chain carries TRBV7-2 and TRBJ2-2; 9 bases map to TRBD1. V was pared by 5 bases and J by 3 bases, with 7 bases of the junction left unmatched. This CDR3 is 16 amino acids long. The germline CDR1 and CDR2 sequences are SGHTA and FQGNSA.